The entry below describes one T cell receptor (beta chain). Its antigen is unknown. The source of the sample is a study of cytomegalovirus exposure and HLA in healthy donors. Study observations and caveats: Usually a TCR sequence was rare, but some public TCRs were found in many donors. Diagnosis of cytomegalovirus status made by the classifier reportedly showed high specificity and sensitivity.

Repertoires were generated with immunoSEQ multiplex PCR, while TCRdb's copy carries only in-frame clones and drops some. The sample includes around 150,000 clones, around 80% of them seen just once. From the approximately 120-subject validation cohort, which was separate from the roughly 670-subject first cohort, the donors were drawn. Sequencing used PBMCs. This receptor was taken from a man aged 25 to 45 in good health and CMV-seropositive.

CDR3 DNA sequence: TGTGCCAGCAGCCCTCACTTTTTGAACACTGAAGCTTTCTTT. This gives the protein CASSPHFLNTEAFF. The chain couples TRBV7-9 to TRBJ1-1; D is undetermined. Per germline, CDR1 SEHNR and CDR2 FQNEAQ (reference sequence). The CDR3 consists of 14 residues. V lost 5 bases to trimming and J lost 0 bases, with 10 bases between them.